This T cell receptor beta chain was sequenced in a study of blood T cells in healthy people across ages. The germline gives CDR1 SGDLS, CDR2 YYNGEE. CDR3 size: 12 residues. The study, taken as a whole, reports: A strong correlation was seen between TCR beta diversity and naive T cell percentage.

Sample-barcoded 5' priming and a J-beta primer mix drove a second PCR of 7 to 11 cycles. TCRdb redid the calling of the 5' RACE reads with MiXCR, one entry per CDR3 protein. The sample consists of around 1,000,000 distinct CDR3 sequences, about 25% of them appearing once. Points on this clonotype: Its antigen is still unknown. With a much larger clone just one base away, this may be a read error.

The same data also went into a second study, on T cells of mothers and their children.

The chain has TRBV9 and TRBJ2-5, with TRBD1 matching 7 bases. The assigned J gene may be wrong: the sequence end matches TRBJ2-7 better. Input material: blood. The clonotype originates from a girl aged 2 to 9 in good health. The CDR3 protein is CASSDTGDEQYF. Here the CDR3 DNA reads TGTGCCAGCAGCGATACAGGGGACGAGCAGTACTTC.